This TCR beta chain stems from a study of T cells in Graves' hyperthyroidism and ophthalmopathy. Study in general: The initial diagnosis was the point when peripheral blood was collected, ahead of any treatment.

RNA transcripts were the template for amplifying TCR beta CDR3 regions. HTBI primers were employed in a first-round RT-PCR of the TCR CDR3. TCRdb itself ran the multiplex PCR reads through MiXCR, one entry per CDR3 protein. The sample lists around 300,000 distinct CDR3 sequences; about 15% were seen once. A word on this clonotype: What it recognizes is unknown.

Clinical symptoms, serum thyroxine, TRAb, thyroid ultrasound and orbital computed tomography established diagnosis. Study-level results: From stable hyperthyroidism, ophthalmopathy was set apart by a 13 V-J model.

The receptor comes from a young woman with Graves' hyperthyroidism. The sample taken for sequencing was blood.

The CDR3 sequence: CASSVSRISGRTTDTQYF. CDR3 bases: TGTGCCAGCAGCGTGAGCAGGATTAGCGGGAGGACCACAGATACGCAGTATTTT. This chain connects TRBV9 to TRBJ2-3, with 10 bases aligning to TRBD2. With 2 bases clipped from V and 2 bases from J, the junction kept 11 bases outside the gene matches. The CDR3 covers 18 residues. Germline V gene lookup returns CDR1 SGDLS and CDR2 YYNGEE.